The rows below give T cell receptor beta chains drawn from one sample of a study of tumor-infiltrating lymphocytes in primary liver carcinoma. TCRdb re-analysed the multiplex PCR reads in MiXCR, keeping a single row per CDR3 protein. Of about 30,000 distinct CDR3 sequences detected, roughly 70% appear once; the ten largest clones hold roughly 30%. Sequenced sample: liver tumor tissue from sampling region 3. The receptors come from a woman in her 30s with primary liver carcinoma and hepatitis B virus infection. Both conserved end residues are part of each CDR3. D genes are given only for firm matches. The size of a clone is reported for some rows only, either as once, few or many, or as a class for expanded clones.

D,J,size,V,CDR3,DNA
TRBD1,TRBJ2-2,-,TRBV5-1,CASSDRVPNTRELFF,TGCGCCAGCAGCGACAGGGTCCCGAACACCAGGGAGCTGTTTTTT
TRBD2,TRBJ2-3,-,TRBV11-2,CASSQRGSGSHTDTQYF,TGTGCCAGCAGCCAACGAGGGAGCGGGAGCCACACAGATACGCAGTATTTT
-,TRBJ2-3,-,TRBV11-2,CASSHRGSESLTDTLYF,TGTGCCAGCAGCCACCGAGGGAGCGAGAGCCTCACAGATACGCTGTATTTT
-,TRBJ2-1,-,TRBV20-1,CSARHWRDYNEQFF,TGCAGTGCCAGGCATTGGCGGGACTACAATGAGCAGTTCTTC
-,TRBJ1-2,-,TRBV11-2,CASSLDGMARRGYTF,TGTGCCAGCAGCTTAGATGGGATGGCACGGAGAGGCTATACCTTT
TRBD2,TRBJ2-7,-,TRBV11-2,CVSSSEVGLAGEEQYF,TGTGTCAGCAGCTCAGAGGTGGGACTAGCGGGGGAAGAGCAGTACTTC
TRBD1,TRBJ1-5,many,TRBV11-2,CASSLAGTAELWNQPQHF,TGTGCCAGCAGCTTAGCTGGGACAGCTGAATTATGGAATCAGCCCCAGCATTTT
-,TRBJ1-5,many,TRBV6-6,CASSYGRNNQPQHF,TGTGCCAGCAGTTACGGCAGAAACAATCAGCCCCAGCATTTT
TRBD1,TRBJ2-2,-,TRBV24-1,CATRTGTGNTGVLFF,TGTGCCACCAGAACAGGGACAGGGAACACCGGGGTGCTGTTTTTT
TRBD1,TRBJ1-1,-,TRBV19,CASSRLGGGMNTEAFF,TGTGCCAGTAGTAGGCTCGGAGGGGGCATGAACACTGAAGCTTTCTTT
-,TRBJ1-1,-,TRBV6-1,CARGDVTLNTETFF,TGTGCCAGGGGTGACGTGACATTGAACACTGAGACTTTCTTT
TRBD2,TRBJ2-7,many,TRBV7-8,CASSQTSGGPYEQYF,TGTGCCAGCAGCCAAACTAGCGGGGGGCCCTACGAGCAGTACTTC
TRBD2,TRBJ2-1,-,TRBV11-3,CSSNRLVGGGYEQFF,TGTTCCAGCAACCGACTAGTGGGGGGAGGGTATGAGCAGTTCTTC
-,TRBJ2-1,many,TRBV11-3,CASNLTRYNEQFF,TGTGCCAGCAACCTGACACGCTACAATGAGCAGTTCTTC